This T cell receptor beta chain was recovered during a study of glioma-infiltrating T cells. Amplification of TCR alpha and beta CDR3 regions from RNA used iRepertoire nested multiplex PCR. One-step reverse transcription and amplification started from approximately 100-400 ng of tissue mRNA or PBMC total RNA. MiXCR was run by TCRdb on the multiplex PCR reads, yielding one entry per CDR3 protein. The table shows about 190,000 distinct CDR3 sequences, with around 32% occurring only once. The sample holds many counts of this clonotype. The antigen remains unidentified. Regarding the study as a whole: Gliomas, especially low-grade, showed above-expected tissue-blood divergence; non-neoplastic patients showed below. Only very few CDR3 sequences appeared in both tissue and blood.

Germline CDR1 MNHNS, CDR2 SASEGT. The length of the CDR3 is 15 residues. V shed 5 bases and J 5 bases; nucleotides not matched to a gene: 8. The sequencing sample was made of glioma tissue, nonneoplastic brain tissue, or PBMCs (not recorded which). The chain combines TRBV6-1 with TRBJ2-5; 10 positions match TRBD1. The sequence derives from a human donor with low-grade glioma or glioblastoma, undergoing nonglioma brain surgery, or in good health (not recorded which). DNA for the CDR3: TGTGCCAGCAGTACGCCCGACAGGGGGCAGGAGACCCAGTACTTC. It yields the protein CASSTPDRGQETQYF.